This T cell receptor (beta chain) originates from a study of blood T cells in healthy people across ages. Each donor had ten milliliters of peripheral blood drawn. A minimum of 5.5 micrograms of total RNA was extracted per sample. Study findings and constraints: TCR beta diversity correlated strongly with naive T cell percentage.

This clonotype was counted only a few times. The antigen is unknown. The junction and the germline gene differ at one end; a read error may be behind it. Combining a sample-barcoded 5' primer with a J-beta primer mix, a second PCR ran for 7 to 11 cycles. TCRdb re-derived calls from the 5' RACE reads in MiXCR, one entry per CDR3 protein. The sample has 500,000 to 600,000 distinct CDR3 sequences; about 25% are singletons. This CDR3 has 23 residues. Germline lookup yields CDR1 MNHNS and CDR2 SASEGT. The sequence came from an older woman in good health. V usage is TRBV6-1 and J usage is TRBJ1-5, with 11 positions matching TRBD1. Sequencing was performed on blood. Written as DNA, the CDR3 is TGTGCCAGCAGTCAAACCACGGACAGGGGGCTTGGGGGAATTCTGGAGAGCAATCAGCCCCAGCGTTTT. It encodes CASSQTTDRGLGGILESNQPQRF.